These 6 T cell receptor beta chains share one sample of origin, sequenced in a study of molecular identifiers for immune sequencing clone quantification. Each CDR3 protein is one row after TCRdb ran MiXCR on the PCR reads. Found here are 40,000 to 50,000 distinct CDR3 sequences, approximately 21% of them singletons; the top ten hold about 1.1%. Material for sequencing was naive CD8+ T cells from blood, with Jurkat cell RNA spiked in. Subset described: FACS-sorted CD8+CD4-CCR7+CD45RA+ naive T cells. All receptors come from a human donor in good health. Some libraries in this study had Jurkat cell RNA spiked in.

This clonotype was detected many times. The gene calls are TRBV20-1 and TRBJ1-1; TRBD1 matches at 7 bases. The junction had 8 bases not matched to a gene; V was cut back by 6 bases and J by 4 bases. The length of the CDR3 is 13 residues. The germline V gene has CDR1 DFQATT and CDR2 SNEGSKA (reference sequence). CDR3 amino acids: CSARDSWFTEAFF. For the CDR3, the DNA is TGCAGTGCCCGGGACAGTTGGTTCACTGAAGCTTTCTTT.

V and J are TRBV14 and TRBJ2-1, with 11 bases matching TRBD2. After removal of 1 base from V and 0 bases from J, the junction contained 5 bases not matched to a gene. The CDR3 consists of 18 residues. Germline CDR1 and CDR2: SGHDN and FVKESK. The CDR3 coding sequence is TGTGCCAGCAGCCAAGGACTAGCGGGACTGAGCTCCTACAATGAGCAGTTCTTC. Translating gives CASSQGLAGLSSYNEQFF.

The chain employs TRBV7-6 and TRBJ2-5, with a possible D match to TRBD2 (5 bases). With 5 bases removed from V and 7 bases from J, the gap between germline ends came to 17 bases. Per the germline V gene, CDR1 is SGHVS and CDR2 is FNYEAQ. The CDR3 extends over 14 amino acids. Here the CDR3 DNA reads TGTGCCAGCAGCCCGACATTTGGTGGAGGGACCCAGTACTTC. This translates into CASSPTFGGGTQYF.

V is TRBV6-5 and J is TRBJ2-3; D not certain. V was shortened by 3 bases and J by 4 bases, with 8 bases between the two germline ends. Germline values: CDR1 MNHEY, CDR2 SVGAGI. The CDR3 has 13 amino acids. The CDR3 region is CASSYGVADTQYF. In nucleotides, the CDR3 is TGTGCCAGCAGTTATGGAGTCGCAGATACGCAGTATTTT.

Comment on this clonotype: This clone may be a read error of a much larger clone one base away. CDR3 sequence (DNA): TGCAGTGTTGGGGACAGCTCCTACGAGCAGTGCTTC. It specifies CSVGDSSYEQCF. The chain has TRBV20-1 and TRBJ2-7; 7 nucleotides align to TRBD1. In germline, CDR1 is DFQATT, CDR2 SNEGSKA (reference sequence). The length of the CDR3 is 12 residues.

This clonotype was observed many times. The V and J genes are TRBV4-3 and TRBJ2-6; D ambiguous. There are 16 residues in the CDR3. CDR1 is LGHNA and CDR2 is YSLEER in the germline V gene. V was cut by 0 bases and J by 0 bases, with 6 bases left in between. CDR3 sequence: CASSQDRVSGANVLTF. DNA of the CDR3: TGCGCCAGCAGCCAAGATCGGGTCTCTGGGGCCAACGTCCTGACTTTC.